One and the same sample provided the 32 T cell receptor beta chains below, sequenced in a study of technical replicates of blood from a few donors listed by TCRdb under 2017. The method was the immunoSEQ multiplex PCR assay. TCRdb stores this immuneACCESS table with in-frame sequences only. Part of the clones is absent; in the studies checked, under half of the shortfall reflects unresolved V genes, and no reason is known for the rest. Across this sample there are about 81,000 clones, with almost 96% seen only once. The ten largest clones take up around 0.37% of the sample. The source material was T cells isolated from PBMCs. The origin of the receptors is a human donor in good health.

The chain uses TRBV6-5 and TRBJ1-1; D remains ambiguous. The CDR3 loop spans 11 amino acids. The germline V and J ends were trimmed by 6 bases and 3 bases, with 5 bases remaining between them. CDR1 and CDR2 (germline): MNHEY, SVGAGI. DNA for the CDR3: TGTGCCAGCAGCTATGACACTGAAGCTTTCTTT. This gives the protein CASSYDTEAFF.

The chain recombines TRBV6-6 with TRBJ2-1; TRBD1 matches 7 bases. This CDR3 is built from 16 residues. V trimming: 6 bases; J trimming: 4 bases; junction bases outside the gene matches: 12. Germline V CDR1 and CDR2: MNHNY, SVGAGI (reference sequence). The CDR3 DNA sequence: TGTGCCAGCAGACTCCGGCCGACAGGGCTTTACAATGAGCAGTTCTTC. As protein: CASRLRPTGLYNEQFF.

The V call is TRBV14, the J call TRBJ2-3; the D gene is possibly TRBD1 (6 bases). The germline CDR1 and CDR2 sequences are SGHDN and FVKESK. V lost 4 bases and J 1 base, leaving 9 bases between the germline ends. This CDR3 is built from 14 residues. The CDR3 sequence: CASSPWTGTDTQYF. The CDR3 bases are TGTGCCAGCAGCCCTTGGACAGGCACAGATACGCAGTATTTT.

This clone was observed a single time. This sequence joins TRBV4-2 and TRBJ2-5, with D tentatively TRBD2 (6 bases). Per the germline V gene, CDR1 is LGHNA and CDR2 is YNFKEQ. Trimming stripped 1 base from V and 5 bases from J, with 14 bases between. The CDR3 length is 15 residues. DNA of the CDR3: TGTGCCAGCAGCCAAGCAGAGGGAGGAGGGGAGACCCAGTACTTC. Its protein is CASSQAEGGGETQYF.

The chain employs TRBV5-6 and TRBJ1-2; weak D call: TRBD1 (6 bases). This CDR3 has 14 amino acids. CDR1 is SGHDT, CDR2 YYEEEE, per germline. V was shortened by 0 bases and J by 7 bases, with 13 bases between the two germline ends. The CDR3 is CASSLGTGISGYTF. For the CDR3, the DNA is TGTGCCAGCAGCTTGGGAACAGGGATAAGTGGCTACACCTTC. The full variable domain, completed using reference TRBV5-6 and TRBJ1-2, is DAGVTQSPTHLIKTRGQQVTLRCSPKSGHDTVSWYQQALGQGPQFIFQYYEEEERQRGNFPDRFSGHQFPNYSSELNVNALLLGDSALYLCASSLGTGISGYTFGSGTRLTVV.

The V gene is TRBV10-3, the J gene TRBJ1-2, with D maybe TRBD1 (6 bases). The CDR3 runs to 16 residues. V was clipped by 7 bases and J by 2 bases, with 20 bases between them. Per the germline V gene, CDR1 is ENHRY and CDR2 is SYGVKD. CDR3 residues: CAITPDRVVGNYGYTF. The CDR3 nucleotides are TGTGCCATCACCCCGGACAGAGTAGTGGGGAACTATGGCTACACCTTC.

The CDR3 sequence: CSVAGVYEQYF. The DNA of the CDR3 is TGCAGCGTCGCAGGGGTGTACGAGCAGTACTTC. This chain uses TRBV29-1 with TRBJ2-7; tentative D call: TRBD1 (6 bases). This CDR3 comprises 11 residues. The V and J ends lost 6 bases and 4 bases respectively, with 10 bases between them. Looked up from germline, CDR1 is SQVTM and CDR2 is ANQGSEA.

This clone was counted a few times. The rearrangement joins TRBV11-3 to TRBJ1-2; D is undetermined. Germline CDR1 SGHNT, CDR2 YENEEA. The CDR3 is 13 residues long. The V and J ends lost 2 bases and 6 bases respectively, with 10 bases between them. The CDR3 nucleotides read TGTGCCAGCAGCTTACAGGTTCAGAATGGCTACACCTTC. Amino acid sequence: CASSLQVQNGYTF.

The chain is built from TRBV18 and TRBJ2-4; tentatively, D is TRBD1 (5 bases). Germline V gives CDR1 KGHSH, CDR2 LQKENI. V was clipped by 3 bases and J by 8 bases, with 11 bases between them. This CDR3 is built from 13 residues. For the CDR3, the DNA is TGTGCCAGCTCACCGGACAATTCCGACATTCAGTACTTC. It encodes CASSPDNSDIQYF.

This chain links TRBV6-5 with TRBJ1-2; D is unclear. Germline CDR1 MNHEY, CDR2 SVGAGI. This CDR3 contains 11 residues. Trimming left V 6 bases short and J 4 bases short, with 6 bases between. The CDR3 spells CASSPGYGYTF. The CDR3, as DNA: TGTGCCAGCAGCCCGGGCTATGGCTACACCTTC.

The rearrangement uses TRBV9 and TRBJ2-7; TRBD1 matches at 11 bases. V shed 0 bases and J 6 bases; nucleotides not matched to a gene: 8. This CDR3 is 16 amino acids long. Germline loops: CDR1 SGDLS, CDR2 YYNGEE. The DNA for the CDR3 is TGTGCCAGCAGCGTAGGGACAGGGGGCTCGTTCGGCGAGCAGTACTTC. This encodes CASSVGTGGSFGEQYF.

The V call is TRBV19, the J call TRBJ2-7; the D gene is possibly TRBD2 (7 bases). CDR3 size: 13 residues. Germline CDR1 and CDR2: LNHDA and SQIVND (reference sequence). Trimming pared 5 bases from V and 5 bases from J, leaving 13 bases between. As DNA, the CDR3 is TGTGCCAGTAGTGGGAGGGGGGGCGACGAGCAGTACTTC. This gives the protein CASSGRGGDEQYF.

The chain links TRBV5-5 to TRBJ1-5; D is possibly TRBD1 (5 bases). CDR3 length: 15 residues. Germline lookup yields CDR1 SGHKS and CDR2 YYEKEE (reference sequence). Deletions cut 0 bases from V and 7 bases from J, with 14 bases between. CDR3 nucleotide sequence: TGTGCCAGCAGCTTGGCCAGGGTAATGAAGCAGCCCCAGCATTTT. This encodes CASSLARVMKQPQHF.

CDR3 coding DNA: TGTGCCAGCAGCTCAAACGGACTAGCAGACTACGAGCAGTACTTC. Its protein is CASSSNGLADYEQYF. The J gene is TRBJ2-7, the V gene TRBV11-2, with 8 bases matching TRBD2. V gave up 4 bases and J gave up 3 bases; unmatched junction bases: 8. Germline CDR1 and CDR2: SGHAT and FQNNGV. This CDR3 spans 15 amino acids.

The chain combines TRBV12-5 with TRBJ1-5, with 10 bases aligning to TRBD1. This CDR3 region has 16 residues. Looked up from germline, CDR1 is LGHNT and CDR2 is FRNRAP. Trimming took 0 bases from V and 1 from J; bases not matched to a gene: 0. For the CDR3, the DNA is TGTGCTAGTGGTTTGGTGACAGGGGGCAGCAATCAGCCCCAGCATTTT. Protein: CASGLVTGGSNQPQHF.

CDR3 in amino acids: CASEWTGGDEQYF. For the CDR3, the DNA is TGTGCCAGCGAATGGACAGGAGGTGACGAGCAGTACTTC. The rearrangement uses TRBV21-1 and TRBJ2-7; the DNA was not used to check the table's D call, TRBD1. TRBV21-1 is a known pseudogene. This CDR3 spans 13 amino acids.

The chain joins TRBV7-2 to TRBJ2-2, with 9 nucleotides matching TRBD1. V gave up 7 bases and J gave up 7 bases; unmatched junction bases: 13. This CDR3 is 16 amino acids long. Germline CDR1 reads SGHTA; CDR2 reads FQGNSA. The CDR3 DNA reads TGTGCCAGCACCTGGCAAGACAGGGGGTACGGCGGGGAGCTGTTTTTT. Translated: CASTWQDRGYGGELFF.

The V gene is TRBV7-2, the J gene TRBJ1-5, with D uncertain. Trimming pared 3 bases from V and 3 bases from J, leaving 6 bases between. This CDR3 is built from 13 residues. CDR1 is SGHTA and CDR2 is FQGNSA in the germline V gene. The CDR3 nucleotides read TGTGCCAGCAGCTTCAGTCACAATCAGCCCCAGCATTTT. It translates to CASSFSHNQPQHF.

The rearrangement joins TRBV4-2 to TRBJ2-1, with 7 bases matching TRBD2. This CDR3 is built from 17 residues. In germline, CDR1 is LGHNA, CDR2 YNFKEQ. V trimming: 4 bases; J trimming: 0 bases; junction bases outside the gene matches: 9. CDR3 residues: CASSPRAGRVSYNEQFF. The CDR3, as DNA: TGTGCCAGCAGCCCTCGTGCGGGGAGGGTCTCCTACAATGAGCAGTTCTTC.

The rearrangement links TRBV28 to TRBJ1-5, with a tentative D call TRBD1 (5 bases). Between the trimmed V and J ends, which lost 2 bases and 7 bases, there was a span of 15 bases. CDR3 length: 15 amino acids. Germline V gene sequence: CDR1 MDHEN, CDR2 SYDVKM. CDR3 loop: CASSLEERYRQPQHF. The CDR3, as DNA: TGTGCCAGCAGTTTAGAGGAAAGGTACAGGCAGCCCCAGCATTTT.

Concerning this clone: One junction end disagrees with the germline gene, perhaps due to a read error. The J gene is TRBJ2-1, the V gene TRBV7-7; 7 bases match TRBD1. There are 13 residues in the CDR3. In germline, CDR1 is SSHAT, CDR2 FNYEAQ (reference sequence). The CDR3 sequence: CASSAGTANEQFF. DNA of the CDR3: TGTGCTAGCAGCGCAGGGACAGCCAATGAGCAGTTCTTC.

This clone has only one observation. The chain uses TRBV5-1 and TRBJ2-1; 9 nucleotides align to TRBD2. V gave up 4 bases and J gave up 0 bases; unmatched junction bases: 2. CDR1 is SGHRS, CDR2 YFSETQ, per germline. This CDR3 is 15 amino acids long. CDR3 nucleotide sequence: TGCGCCAGCAGCCCTAGCGGGACCTCCTACAATGAGCAGTTCTTC. Encoded protein: CASSPSGTSYNEQFF. The whole variable domain, remainder taken from reference TRBV5-1 and TRBJ2-1, is KAGVTQTPRYLIKTRGQQVTLSCSPISGHRSVSWYQQTPGQGLQFLFEYFSETQRNKGNFPGRFSGRQFSNSRSEMNVSTLELGDSALYLCASSPSGTSYNEQFFGPGTRLTVL.

This clone has only a few counts. The rearrangement joins TRBV5-1 to TRBJ2-1; 10 positions match TRBD2. The CDR3 consists of 15 residues. V shed 2 bases, J shed 7 bases, and the junction held 6 bases outside the gene matches. The germline V gene has CDR1 SGHRS and CDR2 YFSETQ. The CDR3 region has the DNA TGCGCCAGCAGCTTAAGAGCGGGAGGGCGGAATGAGCAGTTCTTC. It yields the protein CASSLRAGGRNEQFF.

The rearrangement uses TRBV7-3 and TRBJ1-1; D not certain. Trimming pared 5 bases from V and 3 bases from J, leaving 10 bases between. The germline V gene encodes CDR1 SGHTA and CDR2 FQGTGA. The CDR3 has 13 residues. CDR3 protein: CASSPRADTEAFF. CDR3 sequence (DNA): TGTGCCAGCAGCCCGAGGGCGGACACTGAAGCTTTCTTT. Drawing the rest from reference TRBV7-3 and TRBJ1-1, the complete variable domain is GAGVSQTPSNKVTEKGKYVELRCDPISGHTALYWYRQSLGQGPEFLIYFQGTGAADDSGLPNDRFFAVRPEGSVSTLKIQRTERGDSAVYLCASSPRADTEAFFGQGTRLTVV.

The chain employs TRBV19 and TRBJ2-3; 14 nucleotides agree with TRBD2. With V trimmed by 9 bases and J by 3 bases, 2 bases remained unmatched. The CDR3 totals 14 residues. Germline loops: CDR1 LNHDA, CDR2 SQIVND (reference sequence). CDR3 sequence: CASRTSGRTDTQYF. As DNA, the CDR3 is TGTGCCAGCCGGACTAGCGGGAGGACAGATACGCAGTATTTT. Complete variable domain (other parts from reference TRBV19 and TRBJ2-3): DGGITQSPKYLFRKEGQNVTLSCEQNLNHDAMYWYRQDPGQGLRLIYYSQIVNDFQKGDIAEGYSVSREKKESFPLTVTSAQKNPTAFYLCASRTSGRTDTQYFGPGTRLTVL.

V and J are TRBV25-1 and TRBJ2-1; no clear D gene. V gave up 1 base and J gave up 2 bases, with 12 bases separating them. Germline V gene data show CDR1 as MGHDK and CDR2 as SYGVNS. This CDR3 has 16 residues. The DNA for the CDR3 is TGTGCCAGCAGTGAATCCATTGGGCTAACCTACAATGAGCAGTTCTTC. It yields the protein CASSESIGLTYNEQFF. Together with reference TRBV25-1 and TRBJ2-1, the CDR3 gives the full variable domain: EADIYQTPRYLVIGTGKKITLECSQTMGHDKMYWYQQDPGMELHLIHYSYGVNSTEKGDLSSESTVSRIRTEHFPLTLESARPSHTSQYLCASSESIGLTYNEQFFGPGTRLTVL.

The chain uses TRBV29-1 and TRBJ2-5, with 7 bases lining up with TRBD1. This CDR3 comprises 14 residues. With 5 bases clipped from V and 3 bases from J, the junction kept 9 bases outside the gene matches. Germline loops: CDR1 SQVTM, CDR2 ANQGSEA. CDR3 bases: TGCAGCGTTATGACAGGGCGCCCGAAAGAGACCCAGTACTTC. Translated: CSVMTGRPKETQYF.

The V gene is TRBV30, the J gene TRBJ2-7, with 7 nucleotides matching TRBD2. The CDR3 is made up of 13 amino acids. V lost 4 bases, J lost 7 bases, and 10 bases stayed unmatched. Germline V gene lookup returns CDR1 GTSNPN and CDR2 SVGIG (reference sequence). CDR3 nucleotide sequence: TGTGCCTGGATGGAAGCGGGATTGTGGGAGCAGTACTTC. It codes for CAWMEAGLWEQYF.

This chain uses TRBV28 with TRBJ2-7; 11 bases are a match to TRBD1. The CDR3 is 15 amino acids. V lost 2 bases to trimming and J lost 3 bases; unmatched junction nucleotides: 3. Germline CDR1 reads MDHEN; CDR2 reads SYDVKM. Written as DNA, the CDR3 is TGTGCCAGCAGTTTACCGGGGACAGGGGGCTACGAGCAGTACTTC. It specifies CASSLPGTGGYEQYF.

The chain couples TRBV5-5 to TRBJ1-1; tentatively, D is TRBD1 (6 bases). The CDR3 contains 13 residues. Per germline, CDR1 SGHKS and CDR2 YYEKEE (reference sequence). V lost 7 bases and J 4 bases, leaving 14 bases between the germline ends. The CDR3, as DNA: TGTGCCAGCTTACAGGGAGGGGGCACTGAAGCTTTCTTT. This sequence encodes CASLQGGGTEAFF.

The V gene is TRBV5-1, the J gene TRBJ2-2; 9 nucleotides match TRBD1. This CDR3 region has 17 residues. V shed 3 bases, J shed 5 bases, and the junction held 11 bases outside the gene matches. In germline, CDR1 is SGHRS, CDR2 YFSETQ. The chain's CDR3 is CASSWKGTGTGTGELFF. CDR3 DNA: TGCGCCAGCAGCTGGAAAGGGACCGGGACAGGGACCGGGGAGCTGTTTTTT.

The chain couples TRBV27 to TRBJ2-7; 8 bases fit TRBD2. The V gene end was trimmed by 1 base and the J gene end by 2 bases; junction bases not matched to a gene: 4. Germline V lookup: CDR1 MNHEY, CDR2 SMNVEV (reference sequence). CDR3 length equals 15 residues. CDR3 DNA: TGTGCCAGCAGTTTATTCAGCGGGGGACCCTACGAGCAGTACTTC. As protein: CASSLFSGGPYEQYF.